These 11 T cell receptor beta chains share one sample of origin, sequenced in a study of response to subunit inactivated influenza vaccine (dated by TCRdb to the late 2010s). The method was RT-PCR. Sequencing was carried out with an Illumina HiSeq 2500. TCRdb applied fastp at Q25 and MiXCR to the public reads, then kept only in-frame beta chains. For every CDR3 protein sequence, its rows merge into one entry that carries the most common genes and DNA. The sample table holds some 800,000 distinct CDR3 sequences, of which approximately 22% were seen once. The ten largest clones take up 9.5% to 13% of the sample. Sequences were derived from PBMCs from blood, sampled more than 4 days after vaccination. These receptors were collected from a man aged 45 to 65 who received an inactivated influenza vaccine. Donor details come from another sample of the same person, matched by shared clones.

The V and J genes are TRBV7-9 and TRBJ1-5; unclear D gene. With 1 base removed from V and 4 bases from J, the gap between germline ends came to 8 bases. The germline V gene has CDR1 SEHNR and CDR2 FQNEAQ (reference sequence). This CDR3 region has 14 residues. The CDR3 sequence: CASSLVGENQPQHF. Here the CDR3 DNA reads TGTGCCAGCAGCTTAGTAGGAGAGAATCAGCCCCAGCATTTT. Looking up the rest from reference TRBV7-9 and TRBJ1-5 gives the full variable domain: DTGVSQNPRHKITKRGQNVTFRCDPISEHNRLYWYRQTLGQGPEFLTYFQNEAQLEKSRLLSDRFSAERPKGSFSTLEIQRTEQGDSAMYLCASSLVGENQPQHFGDGTRLSIL.

This clonotype was seen a handful of times. The rearrangement links TRBV6-1 to TRBJ2-2; 10 positions match TRBD1. The CDR3 sequence is 14 residues long. CDR1 MNHNS and CDR2 SASEGT come from the germline V gene. The trim removed 10 bases at V and 4 bases at J, leaving 6 bases unmatched. This CDR3 reads CAIGGQGSTGELFF. The CDR3 nucleotides read TGTGCCATAGGGGGACAGGGGTCCACCGGGGAGCTGTTTTTT.

This clonotype appeared a few times. The chain joins TRBV6-2 or TRBV6-3 to TRBJ2-2; D is undetermined. V was trimmed by 8 bases and J by 3 bases, leaving 16 bases between them. The CDR3 runs to 15 residues. The germline CDR1 and CDR2 sequences are MNHEY and SVGEGT. The CDR3 is CASSGVRGDTGELFF. The CDR3 bases are TGTGCCAGCTCTGGTGTGCGTGGCGACACCGGGGAGCTGTTTTTT.

This clonotype was seen a few times. The chain combines TRBV5-1 with TRBJ2-1; the D is unclear. The CDR3 spans 16 residues. The ends were cut back, 0 bases at V and 0 bases at J, with 10 bases in the middle. Germline V gene data show CDR1 as SGHRS and CDR2 as YFSETQ. CDR3 region: CASSLEALSSYNEQFF. CDR3 bases: TGCGCCAGCAGCTTGGAAGCGTTGAGCTCCTACAATGAGCAGTTCTTC.

The chain has TRBV20-1 and TRBJ2-1, with 11 bases identical to TRBD2. The V gene end was trimmed by 5 bases and the J gene end by 9 bases; junction bases not matched to a gene: 9. CDR3 size: 14 residues. Germline V lookup: CDR1 DFQATT, CDR2 SNEGSKA (reference sequence). The CDR3 DNA sequence: TGCAGTGCTGGTCCCGGGACTAGCGGAGCTGAGCAGTTCTTC. Translating gives CSAGPGTSGAEQFF.

Remarks on this clonotype: No DNA is shown, since the ends of the CDR3 on it are uncertain; the CDR3 is the one TCRdb lists. The chain uses TRBV10-3 and TRBJ2-1; the D call of TRBD2 is as the table states it, not checked on the DNA. Both ends counted, the CDR3 spans 15 residues. Per germline, CDR1 ENHRY and CDR2 SYGVKD. CDR3 sequence reads: CAISDPVASGSLVLF.

The chain recombines TRBV11-2 with TRBJ1-1; D is ambiguous. The V gene's germline CDR1 is SGHAT and CDR2 FQNNGV. The CDR3 runs 19 residues. Trimming took off 4 bases at V and 0 bases at J, with 24 bases between the two ends. The CDR3, as DNA: TGTGCCAGCAGCTCGCACCCCCCAGTCCGCACACTAATGAACACTGAAGCTTTCTTT. It codes for CASSSHPPVRTLMNTEAFF.

This clonotype occurred a few times. The chain joins TRBV20-1 to TRBJ1-6; 9 bases are a match to TRBD1. The CDR3 is 15 residues long. Germline V CDR1 and CDR2: DFQATT, SNEGSKA (reference sequence). V trimming: 3 bases; J trimming: 7 bases; junction bases outside the gene matches: 7. The CDR3 coding sequence is TGCAGTGCTAGGGATGGGACAGGGTGGAATTCACCCCTCCACTTT. Translation: CSARDGTGWNSPLHF.

This clonotype was detected only a few times. The rearrangement links TRBV25-1 to TRBJ2-7; 8 nucleotides agree with TRBD1. CDR1 is MGHDK, CDR2 SYGVNS, per germline. V shed 1 base, J shed 12 bases, and the junction held 2 bases outside the gene matches. The CDR3 runs 11 residues. The CDR3 sequence is CASSEWTGTYF. The CDR3 coding sequence is TGTGCCAGCAGTGAATGGACAGGGACGTACTTC.

This clonotype has more than one count but fewer than ten. The J gene is TRBJ2-1, the V gene TRBV25-1; 10 bases are shared with TRBD1. Looked up from germline, CDR1 is MGHDK and CDR2 is SYGVNS. This CDR3 has 13 amino acids. After removal of 11 bases from V and 8 bases from J, the junction contained 9 bases not matched to a gene. CDR3 nucleotides: TGTGCCCCGGGGGACAGGGGATTGGATGAGCAGTTCTTC. It yields the protein CAPGDRGLDEQFF.

V gene TRBV5-1 combines with J gene TRBJ2-1, with 8 bases aligning to TRBD2. CDR1 and CDR2 from the germline V gene are SGHRS and YFSETQ. Trimming at V came to 4 bases and at J to 9 bases, leaving 6 bases not matched to a gene. This CDR3 contains 13 residues. The CDR3 DNA follows: TGCGCCAGCAGCGGGGGGACTAGTACTGAGCAGTTCTTC. Protein product: CASSGGTSTEQFF.